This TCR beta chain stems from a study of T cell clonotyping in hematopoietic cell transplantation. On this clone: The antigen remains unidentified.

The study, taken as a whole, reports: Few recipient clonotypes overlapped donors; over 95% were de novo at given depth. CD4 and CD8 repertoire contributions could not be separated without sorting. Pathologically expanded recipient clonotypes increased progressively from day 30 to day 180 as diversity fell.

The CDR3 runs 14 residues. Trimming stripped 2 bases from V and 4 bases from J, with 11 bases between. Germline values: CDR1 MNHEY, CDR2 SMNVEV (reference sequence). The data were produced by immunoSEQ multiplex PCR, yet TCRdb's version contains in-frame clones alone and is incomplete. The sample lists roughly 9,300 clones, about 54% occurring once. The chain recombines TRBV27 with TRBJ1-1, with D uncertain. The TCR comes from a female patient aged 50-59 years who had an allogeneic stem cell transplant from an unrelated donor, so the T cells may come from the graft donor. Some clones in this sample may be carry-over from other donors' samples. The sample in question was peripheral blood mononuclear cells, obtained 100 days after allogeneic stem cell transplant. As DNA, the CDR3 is TGTGCCAGCAGTTTAAATCGGTTGGGCACTGAAGCTTTCTTT. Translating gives CASSLNRLGTEAFF.